Following are 28 T cell receptor beta chains from one sample sequenced in a study of molecular identifiers for immune sequencing clone quantification. TCRdb fed the PCR reads into MiXCR, producing one record per CDR3 protein. The top ten clones hold roughly 0.9% of a sample with about 640,000 distinct CDR3 sequences, just under 20% of them seen once. The specimen sequenced was naive CD8+ T cells from blood, with Jurkat cell RNA spiked in. Subset in this sample: FACS-sorted CD8+CD4-CCR7+CD45RA+ naive T cells. Receptors originate from a human donor in good health. Some libraries in this study had Jurkat cell RNA spiked in.

This clonotype was observed at least ten times. The V call is TRBV5-4, the J call TRBJ2-7; D gene uncertain. V lost 2 bases and J 2 bases, leaving 8 bases between the germline ends. Germline assignment: CDR1 SGHNT and CDR2 YYREEE (reference sequence). The length of the CDR3 is 13 residues. CDR3 in amino acids: CASSFDRTYEQYF. The DNA of the CDR3 is TGTGCCAGCAGCTTCGACCGGACCTACGAGCAGTACTTC.

At least ten counts were recorded for this clonotype. This chain joins TRBV13 and TRBJ2-7; 8 nucleotides agree with TRBD1. This CDR3 has 15 amino acids. V dropped 5 bases and J dropped 3; count of bases not matched to a gene: 9. Germline loops: CDR1 PRHDT, CDR2 FYEKMQ (reference sequence). CDR3 region: CASSLSQGANYEQYF. The CDR3 DNA follows: TGTGCCAGCAGCCTATCTCAGGGGGCCAACTACGAGCAGTACTTC.

The rearrangement links TRBV12-3 or TRBV12-4 to TRBJ2-1; 7 bases map to TRBD2. The length of the CDR3 is 16 residues. J gave up 0 bases and V 2 bases, and 4 bases lay outside the gene matches. DNA of the CDR3: TGTGCCAGCAGTTTAATGGCGGGGGACTCCTACAATGAGCAGTTCTTC. Translated: CASSLMAGDSYNEQFF.

This clonotype was counted only a few times. The V call is TRBV4-1, the J call TRBJ1-1, with D perhaps matching TRBD1 (6 bases). There are 16 residues in the CDR3. V was cut by 4 bases and J by 1 base, with 16 bases left in between. The germline CDR1 and CDR2 sequences are MGHRA and YSYEKL. The CDR3 spells CASSLFGGLENTEAFF. DNA for the CDR3: TGCGCCAGCAGCCTCTTCGGGGGGCTGGAGAACACTGAAGCTTTCTTT.

This clonotype was counted at least ten times. The chain couples TRBV19 to TRBJ2-7; 8 bases are shared with TRBD2. Germline V lookup: CDR1 LNHDA, CDR2 SQIVND (reference sequence). Germline trimming cut 3 bases from V and 2 bases from J; bases unmatched to any gene: 6. CDR3 size: 15 residues. In DNA, the CDR3 is TGTGCCAGTAGTATCGGGACTAGAGGCGCCTACGAGCAGTACTTC. Translation: CASSIGTRGAYEQYF.

Many counts were recorded for this clonotype. This chain uses TRBV7-9 with TRBJ1-1; no clear D. CDR3 length: 14 residues. V gave up 0 bases and J gave up 1 base, with 6 bases separating them. Per germline, CDR1 SEHNR and CDR2 FQNEAQ (reference sequence). CDR3 DNA sequence: TGTGCCAGCAGCTTAGCGAGCACGAACACTGAAGCTTTCTTT. Translation: CASSLASTNTEAFF.

As for this clonotype: A much larger clone sits a single nucleotide away, making a read error possible. The conserved phenylalanine or tryptophan normally closing the CDR3 is absent here, so this likely arose from a read error. The chain uses TRBV4-3 and TRBJ1-1, with no clear D. The CDR3 consists of 13 residues. Germline V gives CDR1 LGHNA, CDR2 YSLEER. The V end lost 1 base, the J end lost 8 bases, and 11 bases lay between the germline ends. Written as DNA, the CDR3 is TGCGCCAGCAGCCAAGTTACGTCGGGGGAAGCTTTCTCT. Residues: CASSQVTSGEAFS.

Points on this clonotype: Possible read error: a much larger clone is one base away. The chain employs TRBV4-3 and TRBJ1-1; D possibly corresponds to TRBD1 (5 bases). Germline loops: CDR1 LGHNA, CDR2 YSLEER. CDR3 length: 16 amino acids. This chain's CDR3 is CVSSQALREGVPEAFF. The CDR3 bases are TGCGTCAGCAGCCAAGCTCTAAGGGAAGGGGTCCCAGAAGCTTTCTTT.

The chain carries TRBV9 and TRBJ2-7, with D perhaps TRBD2 (6 bases). CDR3 length equals 14 residues. CDR1 and CDR2 from the germline V gene are SGDLS and YYNGEE. Trimming removed 2 bases from V and 5 bases from J, with 14 bases in between. The CDR3: CASSVQGLYDEQYF. DNA of the CDR3: TGTGCCAGCAGCGTCCAGGGACTTTACGACGAGCAGTACTTC.

At least ten counts were recorded for this clonotype. V and J are TRBV4-3 and TRBJ2-1; 10 nucleotides match TRBD2. The CDR3 sequence is 17 residues long. CDR1 is LGHNA and CDR2 is YSLEER in the germline V gene. V trimming: 0 bases; J trimming: 4 bases; junction bases outside the gene matches: 6. The CDR3 loop is CASSQDRGTSVYNEQFF. For the CDR3, the DNA is TGCGCCAGCAGCCAAGATCGCGGGACTAGCGTATACAATGAGCAGTTCTTC.

On this clonotype: This may be a read error: a much more frequent sequence differs by one nucleotide. This sequence joins TRBV7-2 and TRBJ2-1; 8 bases align to TRBD2. The CDR3 is 14 residues long. Looked up from germline, CDR1 is SGHTA and CDR2 is FQGNSA. CDR3 residues: CAGSSGLALDEQFF. The CDR3 region has the DNA TGTGCCGGCAGCTCCGGACTAGCTTTGGATGAGCAGTTCTTC.

As regards this clonotype: A read error may be the cause here, since a much bigger clone is one base away. The V and J genes are TRBV7-9 and TRBJ2-3; the D gene is possibly TRBD2 (5 bases). CDR1 SEHNR and CDR2 FQNEAQ come from the germline V gene (reference sequence). CDR3 length: 16 residues. In DNA form, the CDR3 reads TGTGCCAGCATCAAGAAGGTGGACTCCCGAGCAGATACGCGGTATTTT. Protein product: CASIKKVDSRADTRYF.

The chain is built from TRBV6-2 or TRBV6-3 and TRBJ2-1, with TRBD2 identical over 9 bases. The germline gives CDR1 MNHEY, CDR2 SVGEGT. V was clipped by 6 bases and J by 2 bases; unmatched bases: 5. This CDR3 has 15 residues. CDR3 loop: CASRISGSPYNEQFF. The CDR3 region has the DNA TGTGCCAGCAGGATTAGCGGGAGTCCCTACAATGAGCAGTTCTTC.

In its sample, this clonotype was seen many times. The chain carries TRBV10-3 and TRBJ1-1; the D gene is possibly TRBD1 (5 bases). Trimming removed 1 base at V and 3 bases at J, with 15 bases between. Looked up from germline, CDR1 is ENHRY and CDR2 is SYGVKD. The CDR3 is 16 residues long. The DNA of the CDR3 is TGTGCCATCAGTGAGTTGGGAAGGGGATTGGACACTGAAGCTTTCTTT. It yields the protein CAISELGRGLDTEAFF.

Remarks on this clonotype: A much larger clone lies one base from this, so it may be a read error. The V call is TRBV6-2 or TRBV6-3, the J call TRBJ2-7, with D possibly matching TRBD2 (5 bases). Per germline, CDR1 MNHEY and CDR2 SVGEGT. This CDR3 is built from 20 residues. The V end lost 0 bases, the J end lost 4 bases, and 28 bases lay between the germline ends. CDR3 protein: CASSYSPTGIMDGFAYEQYF. The CDR3 bases are TGTGCCAGCAGTTACTCCCCAACCGGGATAATGGATGGTTTTGCGTACGAGCAGTACTTC.

For this clonotype: Compared with germline, one end of the junction differs, possibly owing to a read error. In nucleotides, the CDR3 is TGTGCCAGCAGTGAATGGCCCCAGGGGTTAGGGGAGCAGTCCTTC. Encoded protein: CASSEWPQGLGEQSF. V and J are TRBV25-1 and TRBJ2-7, with D perhaps matching TRBD1 (6 bases). Germline CDR1 reads MGHDK; CDR2 reads SYGVNS. The CDR3 runs 15 residues.

This clonotype has a handful of counts. CDR3 sequence reads: CATRERPQHF. In DNA, the CDR3 is TGTGCTACGAGAGAGCGGCCCCAGCATTTT. This chain uses TRBV12-5 with TRBJ1-5; no reliable D call. The CDR3 length is 10 residues. Germline V lookup: CDR1 LGHNT, CDR2 FRNRAP. V lost 10 bases to trimming and J lost 9 bases, with 10 bases between them.

This clonotype was seen repeatedly, ten times or more. V usage is TRBV29-1 and J usage is TRBJ1-1; D is uncertain. Trimming removed 6 bases from V and 0 bases from J, with 8 bases in between. The CDR3 spans 12 residues. Looked up from germline, CDR1 is SQVTM and CDR2 is ANQGSEA. CDR3 coding DNA: TGCAGCGTCACTGTAATGAACACTGAAGCTTTCTTT. Its protein product is CSVTVMNTEAFF.

This clonotype was picked up many times. The chain is built from TRBV11-1 and TRBJ2-7; TRBD1 aligns across 7 bases. This CDR3 has 14 residues. The germline gives CDR1 SGHAT, CDR2 FQDESV (reference sequence). Trimming cost V 2 bases and J 4 bases; bases outside gene matches: 5. CDR3 region: CASSLRQGQYEQYF. The DNA for the CDR3 is TGTGCCAGCAGCTTACGACAGGGTCAGTACGAGCAGTACTTC.

This clonotype has only a few counts. The rearrangement links TRBV24-1 to TRBJ2-3; D unclear. The V and J ends lost 4 bases and 0 bases respectively, with 7 bases between them. CDR3 length: 14 amino acids. From germline, CDR1 is KGHDR and CDR2 SFDVKD. The CDR3 spells CATSERTSTDTQYF. Here the CDR3 DNA reads TGTGCCACCAGTGAGCGTACTAGCACAGATACGCAGTATTTT.

This clonotype was seen a handful of times. The chain has TRBV15 and TRBJ1-4; D not resolved. Trimming took off 1 base at V and 0 bases at J, with 9 bases between the two ends. The CDR3 extends over 16 amino acids. Germline-derived CDR1 and CDR2 are LNHNV and YYDKDF (reference sequence). In DNA form, the CDR3 reads TGTGCCACCAGCAGAGTAATAGGGTCAACTAATGAAAAACTGTTTTTT. Amino acids: CATSRVIGSTNEKLFF.

To note about this clonotype: A much larger clone lies one base from this, so it may be a read error. The V call is TRBV12-3 or TRBV12-4, the J call TRBJ2-7; tentatively, D is TRBD2 (6 bases). V was pared by 5 bases and J by 6 bases, with 17 bases between. CDR3 length equals 14 residues. The CDR3 DNA reads TGTGCCAGCAGTGTGGGACTGGGAAGTACCGAGCAGTACTTC. Protein product: CASSVGLGSTEQYF.

This clonotype was counted many times. The chain combines TRBV4-3 with TRBJ1-6; TRBD1 is a possible D gene (6 bases). CDR3 length: 17 residues. Germline V CDR1 and CDR2: LGHNA, YSLEER. V was clipped by 0 bases and J by 4 bases, with 13 bases between them. CDR3 amino acids: CASSQDGRDIYNSPLHF. In DNA form, the CDR3 reads TGCGCCAGCAGCCAAGATGGTCGGGACATTTATAATTCACCCCTCCACTTT.

The table lists this clonotype with many counts. This sequence joins TRBV30 and TRBJ2-7, with 10 bases fitting TRBD1. CDR3 length equals 14 residues. After removal of 3 bases from V and 3 bases from J, the junction contained 5 bases not matched to a gene. Per the germline V gene, CDR1 is GTSNPN and CDR2 is SVGIG (reference sequence). This chain's CDR3 is CAWSDGQGGYEQYF. In DNA form, the CDR3 reads TGTGCCTGGAGCGATGGACAGGGGGGCTACGAGCAGTACTTC.

At least ten counts were recorded for this clonotype. The chain couples TRBV7-9 to TRBJ1-4; unclear D gene. Germline CDR1 and CDR2: SEHNR and FQNEAQ (reference sequence). The V end lost 4 bases, the J end lost 12 bases, and 9 bases lay between the germline ends. The CDR3 loop spans 11 amino acids. The CDR3 nucleotides read TGTGCCAGCAGCTCTTCCGCTGAACTGTTTTTT. Its translation is CASSSSAELFF.

In this sample, this clonotype turned up many times. The CDR3 bases are TGTGCCAGCAGTTTAGCCCCCCTCTCTGAAGCTTTCTTT. Translation: CASSLAPLSEAFF. This sequence joins TRBV6-5 and TRBJ1-1; D unclear. The CDR3 has 13 residues. CDR1 and CDR2 (germline): MNHEY, SVGAGI. Trimming pared 4 bases from V and 6 bases from J, leaving 12 bases between.

This clonotype was picked up many times. The chain joins TRBV11-2 to TRBJ2-7; D is uncertain. Trimming shortened V by 8 bases and J by 2 bases, and 7 bases separated the two germline ends. The CDR3 consists of 11 residues. Germline V gene data show CDR1 as SGHAT and CDR2 as FQNNGV. Here the CDR3 DNA reads TGTGCCAGCCGAACCCCCTACGAGCAGTACTTC. As protein: CASRTPYEQYF. Full variable domain (outside the CDR3, taken from reference TRBV11-2 and TRBJ2-7): EAGVAQSPRYKIIEKRQSVAFWCNPISGHATLYWYQQILGQGPKLLIQFQNNGVVDDSQLPKDRFSAERLKGVDSTLKIQPAKLEDSAVYLCASRTPYEQYFGPGTRLTVT.

This clonotype was recorded many times. This chain links TRBV15 with TRBJ2-2; D is undetermined. V was shortened by 7 bases and J by 3 bases, with 9 bases between the two germline ends. Germline loops: CDR1 LNHNV, CDR2 YYDKDF (reference sequence). The CDR3 is 13 amino acids. This chain's CDR3 is CATKDLDTGELFF. The CDR3 nucleotides are TGTGCCACCAAGGATCTGGACACCGGGGAGCTGTTTTTT.